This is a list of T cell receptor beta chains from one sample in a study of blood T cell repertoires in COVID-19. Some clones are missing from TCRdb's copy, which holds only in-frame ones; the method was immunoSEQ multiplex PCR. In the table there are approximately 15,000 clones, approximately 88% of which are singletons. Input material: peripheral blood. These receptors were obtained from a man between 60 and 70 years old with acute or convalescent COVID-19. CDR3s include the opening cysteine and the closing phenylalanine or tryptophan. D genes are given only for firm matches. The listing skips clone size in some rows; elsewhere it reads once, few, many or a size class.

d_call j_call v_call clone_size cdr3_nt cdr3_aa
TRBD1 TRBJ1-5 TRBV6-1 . TGTGCCAGCAGTGCCTGGACAGGAACATATAGCAATCAGCCCCAGCATTTT CASSAWTGTYSNQPQHF
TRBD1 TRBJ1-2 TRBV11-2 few TGTGCCAGCAGCGCCGGGACAGGGGGTGGCTACACCTTC CASSAGTGGGYTF
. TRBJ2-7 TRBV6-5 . TGTGCCAGCAGTTACAGGGGGGGTAGCGCCTACGAGCAGTACTTC CASSYRGGSAYEQYF
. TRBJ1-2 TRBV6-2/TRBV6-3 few TGTGCCAGCAGTCAACAGCTGAACTATGGCTACACCTTC CASSQQLNYGYTF
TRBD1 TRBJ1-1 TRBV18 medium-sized TGTGCCAGCTCCCAGACAGGGGGAGACATTGAAGCTTTCTTT CASSQTGGDIEAFF
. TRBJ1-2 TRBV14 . TGTGCCAGCAGCCAAGTACAGACCTATGGCTACACCTTC CASSQVQTYGYTF
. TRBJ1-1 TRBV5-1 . TGCGCCAGCAGCTTGGCCGGCGGGGTGGAAGCTTTCTTT CASSLAGGVEAFF
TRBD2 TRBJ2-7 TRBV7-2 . TGTGCCAGCAGCTTAGCGGCCGCTAGCGGGAGGGCCGTAGCCTACGAGCAGTACTTC CASSLAAASGRAVAYEQYF
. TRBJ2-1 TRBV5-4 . TGTGCCAGCAGCTCCGGCGGTGGTGGCAATGAGCAGTTCTTC CASSSGGGGNEQFF
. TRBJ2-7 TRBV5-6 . TGTGCCAGCAGCTCCCCAGAGGGGGTCTACGAGCAGTACTTC CASSSPEGVYEQYF
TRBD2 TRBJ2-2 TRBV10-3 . TGTGCCATCAGTGACTTAGCGGGAGAGGACGCCGGGGAGCTGTTTTTT CAISDLAGEDAGELFF
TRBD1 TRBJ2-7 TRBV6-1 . TGTGCCAGCAGTGAAAGGGACAGCCCTACCTACGAGCAGTACTTC CASSERDSPTYEQYF
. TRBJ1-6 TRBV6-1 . TGTGCCAGCAGTGAACCCGGCAGGGGAAATTCACCCCTCCACTTT CASSEPGRGNSPLHF
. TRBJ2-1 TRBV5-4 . TGTGCCAGCAGCTTGGAGGCTAGTAAACACAATGAGCAGTTCTTC CASSLEASKHNEQFF
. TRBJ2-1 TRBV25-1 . TGTGCCAGCCAACTAAGCCATGAGCAGTTCTTC CASQLSHEQFF
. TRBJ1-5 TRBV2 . TGTGCCAGCAGTGAACGGGTTAGCAATCAGCCCCAGCATTTT CASSERVSNQPQHF
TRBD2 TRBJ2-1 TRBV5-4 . TGTGCCAGCAGCCCACTGACTAGCGGGACCTACAATGAGCAGTTCTTC CASSPLTSGTYNEQFF
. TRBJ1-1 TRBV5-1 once TGCGCCAGCAGCTTGAGGGGTTCTCCGCGGGAGACTGAAGCTTTCTTT CASSLRGSPRETEAFF
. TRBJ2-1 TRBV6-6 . TGTGCCAGCAGAGAAACAGAATTCGATGAGCAGTTCTTC CASRETEFDEQFF
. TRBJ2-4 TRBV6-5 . TGTGCCAGCAGCCAGGGGTGGCGAAACATTCAGTACTTC CASSQGWRNIQYF
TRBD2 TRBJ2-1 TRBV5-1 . TGCGCCAGCAGCCAAACCCCACTAGCGGGCAGCTCCTACAATGAGCAGTTCTTC CASSQTPLAGSSYNEQFF
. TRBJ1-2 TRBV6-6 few TGTGCCAGCAGTTCCCCCTTTGGAGAAAGTAACTATGGCTACACCTTC CASSSPFGESNYGYTF
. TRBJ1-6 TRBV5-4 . TGTGCCAGCAGCTTGGGGCTGGGGGCGAAGTCACCCCTCCACTTT CASSLGLGAKSPLHF
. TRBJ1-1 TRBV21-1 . TGTGCCAGCAGCAACCGGGACAGGGGGCAGAACACTGAAGCTTTCTTT CASSNRDRGQNTEAFF
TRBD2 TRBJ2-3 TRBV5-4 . TGTGCCAGCAGCTTGCCCCTTGCGGGGGATCACTACACAGATACGCAGTATTTT CASSLPLAGDHYTDTQYF
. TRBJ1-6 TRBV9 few TGTGCCAGCAGCGTAGTAACGACGGGGTCACCCCTCCACTTT CASSVVTTGSPLHF
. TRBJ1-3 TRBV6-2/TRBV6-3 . TGTGCCAGCAGTTTTCGAGCCCAAGTTAACACCATATATTTT CASSFRAQVNTIYF
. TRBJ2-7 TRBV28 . TGTGCCAGCAGTTACTCTCCGGGCAGGGCCTACGAGCAGTACTTC CASSYSPGRAYEQYF
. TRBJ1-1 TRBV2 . TGTGCCAGCAGTGTTGGAGAGAACACTGAAGCTTTCTTT CASSVGENTEAFF
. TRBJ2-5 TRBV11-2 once TGTGCCAGCAGCTACAACAGGGTCCAAGAGACCCAGTACTTC CASSYNRVQETQYF
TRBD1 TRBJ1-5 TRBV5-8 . TGTGCCAGCAGCCGAAAGACAGGGAGAAGCAATCAGCCCCAGCATTTT CASSRKTGRSNQPQHF